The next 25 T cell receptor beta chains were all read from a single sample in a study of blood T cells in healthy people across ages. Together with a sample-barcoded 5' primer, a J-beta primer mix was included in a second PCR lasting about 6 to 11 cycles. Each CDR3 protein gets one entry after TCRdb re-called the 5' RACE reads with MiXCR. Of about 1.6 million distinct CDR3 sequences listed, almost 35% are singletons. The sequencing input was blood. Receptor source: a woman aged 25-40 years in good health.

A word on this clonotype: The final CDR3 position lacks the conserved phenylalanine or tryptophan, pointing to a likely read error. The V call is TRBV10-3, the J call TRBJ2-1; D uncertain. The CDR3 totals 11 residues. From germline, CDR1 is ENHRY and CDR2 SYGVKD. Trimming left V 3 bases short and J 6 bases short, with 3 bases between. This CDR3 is CAISDFNEQFV. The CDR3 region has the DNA TGTGCCATCAGTGACTTCAATGAGCAGTTCGTC.

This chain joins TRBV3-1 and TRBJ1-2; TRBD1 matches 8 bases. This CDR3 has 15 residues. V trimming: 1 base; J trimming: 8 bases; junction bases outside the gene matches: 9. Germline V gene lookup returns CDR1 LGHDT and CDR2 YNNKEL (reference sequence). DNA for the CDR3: TGTGCCAGCAGCCAAGCAGGCGGACAGGGTGGAGGCTACACCTTC. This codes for CASSQAGGQGGGYTF.

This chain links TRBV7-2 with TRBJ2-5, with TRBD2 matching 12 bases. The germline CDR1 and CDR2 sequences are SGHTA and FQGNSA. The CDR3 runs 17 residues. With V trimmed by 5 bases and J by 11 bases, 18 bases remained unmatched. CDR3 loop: CASSPASGRGSYNEQYF. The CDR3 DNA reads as TGTGCCAGCAGCCCGGCTAGCGGGAGGGGATCCTACAATGAGCAGTACTTC. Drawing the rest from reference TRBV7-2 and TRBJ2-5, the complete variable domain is GAGVSQSPSNKVTEKGKDVELRCDPISGHTALYWYRQSLGQGLEFLIYFQGNSAPDKSGLPSDRFSAERTGGSVSTLTIQRTQQEDSAVYLCASSPASGRGSYNEQYFGPGTRLLVL.

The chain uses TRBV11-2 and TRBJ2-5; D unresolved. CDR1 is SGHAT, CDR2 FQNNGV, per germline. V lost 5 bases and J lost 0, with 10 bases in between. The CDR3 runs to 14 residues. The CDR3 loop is CASSARAYQETQYF. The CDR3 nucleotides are TGTGCCAGCAGCGCCCGAGCGTACCAAGAGACCCAGTACTTC.

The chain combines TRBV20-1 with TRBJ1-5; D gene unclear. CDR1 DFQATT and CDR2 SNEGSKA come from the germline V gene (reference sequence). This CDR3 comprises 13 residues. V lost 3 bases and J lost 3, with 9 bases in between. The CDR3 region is CSARASDNQPQHF. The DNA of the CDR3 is TGCAGTGCTAGGGCCTCAGACAATCAGCCCCAGCATTTT.

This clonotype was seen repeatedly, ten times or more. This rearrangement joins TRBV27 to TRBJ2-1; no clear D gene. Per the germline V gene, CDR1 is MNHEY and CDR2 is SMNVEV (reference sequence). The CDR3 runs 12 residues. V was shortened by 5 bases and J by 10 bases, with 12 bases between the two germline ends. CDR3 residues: CASSIALEEQFF. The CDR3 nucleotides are TGTGCCAGCAGTATAGCCCTTGAGGAGCAGTTCTTC.

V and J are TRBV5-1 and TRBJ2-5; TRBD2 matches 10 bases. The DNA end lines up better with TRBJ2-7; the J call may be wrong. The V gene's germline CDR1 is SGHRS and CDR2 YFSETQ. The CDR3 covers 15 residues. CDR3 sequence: CASSQLSGGVDEQYF. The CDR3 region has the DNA TGCGCCAGCAGCCAATTAAGCGGGGGGGTCGACGAGCAGTACTTC.

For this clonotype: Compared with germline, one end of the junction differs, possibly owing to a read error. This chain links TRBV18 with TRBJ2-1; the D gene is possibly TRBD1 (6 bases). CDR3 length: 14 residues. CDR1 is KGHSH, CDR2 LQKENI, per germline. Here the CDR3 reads CASSPLTGNNEQFF. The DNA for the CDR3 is TGTGCCAGTTCACCACTAACAGGGAACAATGAGCAGTTCTTC.

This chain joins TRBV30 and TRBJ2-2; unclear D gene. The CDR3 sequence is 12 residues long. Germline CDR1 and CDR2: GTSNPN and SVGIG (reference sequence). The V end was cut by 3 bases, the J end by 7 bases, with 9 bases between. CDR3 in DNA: TGTGCCTGGAGAAAGTTCGGCGGGGAGCTGTTTTTT. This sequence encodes CAWRKFGGELFF.

The CDR3 spells CASSLNLGTVTDTQYF. The CDR3 DNA sequence: TGTGCCAGCAGCCTCAATCTCGGGACAGTTACAGATACGCAGTATTTT. The V gene is TRBV11-2, the J gene TRBJ2-3; 7 bases are a match to TRBD1. Per germline, CDR1 SGHAT and CDR2 FQNNGV. V dropped 5 bases and J dropped 3; count of bases not matched to a gene: 11. The CDR3 is 16 amino acids.

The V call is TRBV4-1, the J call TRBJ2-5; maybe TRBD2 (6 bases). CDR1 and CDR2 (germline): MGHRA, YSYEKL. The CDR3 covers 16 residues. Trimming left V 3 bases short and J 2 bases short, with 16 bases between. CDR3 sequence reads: CASSQGTMAGQETQYF. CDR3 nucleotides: TGCGCCAGCAGCCAGGGTACTATGGCGGGGCAAGAGACCCAGTACTTC.

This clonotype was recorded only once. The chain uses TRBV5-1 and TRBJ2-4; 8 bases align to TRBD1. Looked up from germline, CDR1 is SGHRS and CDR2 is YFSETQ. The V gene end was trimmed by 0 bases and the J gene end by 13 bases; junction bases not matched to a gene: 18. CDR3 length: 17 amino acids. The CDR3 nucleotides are TGCGCCAGCAGCTTGGGAATGGGAGGACAGGGCCTCTACGAACAGTACTTC. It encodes CASSLGMGGQGLYEQYF.

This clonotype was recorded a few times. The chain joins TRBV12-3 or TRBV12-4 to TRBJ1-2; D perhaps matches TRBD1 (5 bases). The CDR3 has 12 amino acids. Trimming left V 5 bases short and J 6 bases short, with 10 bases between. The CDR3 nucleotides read TGTGCCAGCAGTGGGACCAATGATGGCTACACCTTC. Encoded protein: CASSGTNDGYTF.

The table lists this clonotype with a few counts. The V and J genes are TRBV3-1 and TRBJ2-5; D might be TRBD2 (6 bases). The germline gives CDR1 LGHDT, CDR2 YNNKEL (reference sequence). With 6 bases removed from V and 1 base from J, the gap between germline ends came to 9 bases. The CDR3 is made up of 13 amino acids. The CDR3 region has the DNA TGTGCCAGCAGAGGGAGGTCCCAAGAGACCCAGTACTTC. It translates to CASRGRSQETQYF.

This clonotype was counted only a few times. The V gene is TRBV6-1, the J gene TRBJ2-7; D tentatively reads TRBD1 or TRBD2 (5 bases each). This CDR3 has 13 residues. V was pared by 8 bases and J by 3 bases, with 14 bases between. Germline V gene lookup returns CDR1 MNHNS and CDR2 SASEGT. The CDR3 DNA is TGTGCCAGCCAAGCCGGGACCAGCTACGAGCAGTACTTC. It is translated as CASQAGTSYEQYF.

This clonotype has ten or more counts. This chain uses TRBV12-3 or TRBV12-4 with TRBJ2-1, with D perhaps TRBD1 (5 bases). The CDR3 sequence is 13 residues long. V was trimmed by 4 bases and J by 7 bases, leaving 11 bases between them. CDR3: CASSYQGTNEQFF. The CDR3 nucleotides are TGTGCCAGCAGTTATCAGGGAACGAATGAGCAGTTCTTC.

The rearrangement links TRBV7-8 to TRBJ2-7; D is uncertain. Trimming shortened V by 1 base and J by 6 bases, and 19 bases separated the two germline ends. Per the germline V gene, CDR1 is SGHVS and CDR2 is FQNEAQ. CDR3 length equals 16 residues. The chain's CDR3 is CASSLGAQYPTCEQYF. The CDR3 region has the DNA TGTGCCAGCAGCTTAGGGGCCCAGTACCCTACCTGCGAGCAGTACTTC.

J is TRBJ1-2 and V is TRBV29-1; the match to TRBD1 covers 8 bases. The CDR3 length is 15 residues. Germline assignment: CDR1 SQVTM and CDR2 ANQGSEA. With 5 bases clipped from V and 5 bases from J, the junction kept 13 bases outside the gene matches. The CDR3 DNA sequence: TGCAGCGTTCGCTCAGGGGGCGCAGAAGGGTATGGCTACACCTTC. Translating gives CSVRSGGAEGYGYTF. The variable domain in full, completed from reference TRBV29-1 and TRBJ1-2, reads SAVISQKPSRDICQRGTSLTIQCQVDSQVTMMFWYRQQPGQSLTLIATANQGSEATYESGFVIDKFPISRPNLTFSTLTVSNMSPEDSSIYLCSVRSGGAEGYGYTFGSGTRLTVV.

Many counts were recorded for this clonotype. The CDR3 region has the DNA TGTGCCAGCGTTGAGGGGACAGGGAAGGTCGAGCAGTACTTC. The encoded protein is CASVEGTGKVEQYF. The V call is TRBV6-1, the J call TRBJ2-7, with 9 bases aligning to TRBD1. The ends lost 8 bases at V and 6 bases at J; junction bases unmatched: 11. CDR3 length: 14 residues. The germline V gene has CDR1 MNHNS and CDR2 SASEGT.

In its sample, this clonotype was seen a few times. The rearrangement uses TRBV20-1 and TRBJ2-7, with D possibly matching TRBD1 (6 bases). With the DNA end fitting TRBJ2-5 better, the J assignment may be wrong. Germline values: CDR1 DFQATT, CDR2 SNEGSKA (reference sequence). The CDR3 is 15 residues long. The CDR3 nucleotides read TGCAGTGCTAGACCTTCCACAGGGTCGGTCGAGACCCAGTACTTC. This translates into CSARPSTGSVETQYF.

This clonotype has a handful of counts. DNA of the CDR3: TGCGCCAGCAGCTACGACCCACACACAGATACGCAGTATTTT. Translating gives CASSYDPHTDTQYF. The J gene is TRBJ2-3, the V gene TRBV5-1, with D hard to call. V lost 3 bases and J lost 2, with 10 bases in between. CDR1 SGHRS and CDR2 YFSETQ come from the germline V gene. This CDR3 spans 14 amino acids.

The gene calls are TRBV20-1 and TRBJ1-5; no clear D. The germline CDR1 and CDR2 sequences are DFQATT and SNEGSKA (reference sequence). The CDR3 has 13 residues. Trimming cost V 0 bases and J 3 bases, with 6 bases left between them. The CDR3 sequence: CSAREVNNQPQHF. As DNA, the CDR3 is TGCAGTGCTAGAGAAGTTAACAATCAGCCCCAGCATTTT.

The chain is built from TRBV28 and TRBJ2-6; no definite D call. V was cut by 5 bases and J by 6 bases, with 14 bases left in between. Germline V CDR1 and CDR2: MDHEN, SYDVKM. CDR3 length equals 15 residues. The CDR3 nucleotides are TGTGCCAGCAGTCTGAACTACGCTGTGGCCAACGTCCTGACTTTC. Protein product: CASSLNYAVANVLTF. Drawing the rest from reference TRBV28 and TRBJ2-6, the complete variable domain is DVKVTQSSRYLVKRTGEKVFLECVQDMDHENMFWYRQDPGLGLRLIYFSYDVKMKEKGDIPEGYSVSREKKERFSLILESASTNQTSMYLCASSLNYAVANVLTFGAGSRLTVL.

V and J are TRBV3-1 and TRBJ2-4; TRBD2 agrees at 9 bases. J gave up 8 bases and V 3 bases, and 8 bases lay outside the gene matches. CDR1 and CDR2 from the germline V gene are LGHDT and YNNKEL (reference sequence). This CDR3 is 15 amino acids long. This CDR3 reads CASSHLRAGGDIQYF. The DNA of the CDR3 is TGTGCCAGCAGCCATTTACGAGCGGGGGGAGACATTCAGTACTTC.

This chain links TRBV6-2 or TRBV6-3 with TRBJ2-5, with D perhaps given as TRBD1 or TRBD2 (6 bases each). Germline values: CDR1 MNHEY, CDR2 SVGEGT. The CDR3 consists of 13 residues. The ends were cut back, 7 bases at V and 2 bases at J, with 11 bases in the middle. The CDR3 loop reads CASMGGPQETQYF. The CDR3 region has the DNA TGTGCCAGCATGGGGGGCCCACAAGAGACCCAGTACTTC.